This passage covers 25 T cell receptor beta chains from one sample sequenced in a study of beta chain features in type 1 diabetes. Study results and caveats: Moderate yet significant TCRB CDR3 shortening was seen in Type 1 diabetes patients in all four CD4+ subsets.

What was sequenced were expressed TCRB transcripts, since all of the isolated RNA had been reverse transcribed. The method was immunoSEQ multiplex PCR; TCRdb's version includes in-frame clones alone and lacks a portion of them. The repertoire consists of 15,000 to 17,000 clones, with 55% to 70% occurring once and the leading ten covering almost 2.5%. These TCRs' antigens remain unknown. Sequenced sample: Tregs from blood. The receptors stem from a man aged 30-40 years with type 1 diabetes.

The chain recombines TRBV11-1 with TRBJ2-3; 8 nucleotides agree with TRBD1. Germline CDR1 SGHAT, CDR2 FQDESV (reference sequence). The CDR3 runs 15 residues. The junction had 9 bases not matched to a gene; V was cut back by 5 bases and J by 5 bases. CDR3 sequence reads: CASSPDRVMLDTQYF. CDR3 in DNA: TGTGCCAGCAGCCCGGACAGGGTCATGTTAGATACGCAGTATTTT.

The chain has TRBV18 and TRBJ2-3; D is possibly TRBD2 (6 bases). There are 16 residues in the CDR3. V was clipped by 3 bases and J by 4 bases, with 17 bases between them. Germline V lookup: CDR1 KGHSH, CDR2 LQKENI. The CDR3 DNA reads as TGTGCCAGCTCACCTTTCGGCGGGACGCGGGCAGATACGCAGTATTTT. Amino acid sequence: CASSPFGGTRADTQYF.

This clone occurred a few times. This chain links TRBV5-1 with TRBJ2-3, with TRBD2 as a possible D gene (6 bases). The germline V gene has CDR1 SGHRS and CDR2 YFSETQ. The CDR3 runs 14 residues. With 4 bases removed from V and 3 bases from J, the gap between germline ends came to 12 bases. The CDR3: CASSPGSGTDTQYF. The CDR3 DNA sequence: TGCGCCAGCAGCCCTGGAAGCGGGACAGATACGCAGTATTTT.

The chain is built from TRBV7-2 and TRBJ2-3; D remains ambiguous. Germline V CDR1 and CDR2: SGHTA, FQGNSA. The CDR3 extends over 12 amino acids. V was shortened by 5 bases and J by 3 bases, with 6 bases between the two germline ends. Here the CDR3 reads CASSPVTDTQYF. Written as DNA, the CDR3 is TGTGCCAGCAGCCCAGTTACAGATACGCAGTATTTT. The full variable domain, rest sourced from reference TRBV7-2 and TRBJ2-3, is GAGVSQSPSNKVTEKGKDVELRCDPISGHTALYWYRQSLGQGLEFLIYFQGNSAPDKSGLPSDRFSAERTGGSVSTLTIQRTQQEDSAVYLCASSPVTDTQYFGPGTRLTVL.

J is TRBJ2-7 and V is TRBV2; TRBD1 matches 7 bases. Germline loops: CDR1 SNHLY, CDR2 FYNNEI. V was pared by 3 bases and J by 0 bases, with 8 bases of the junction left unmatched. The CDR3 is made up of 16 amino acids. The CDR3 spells CASSDPGQVHSYEQYF. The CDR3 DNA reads TGTGCCAGCAGTGACCCAGGACAGGTTCACTCCTACGAGCAGTACTTC.

Written as DNA, the CDR3 is TGTGCCATCAGTGAACCTAGAGGGTCGGGGGAGGAGACCCAGTACTTC. Translated, it gives CAISEPRGSGEETQYF. V usage is TRBV10-3 and J usage is TRBJ2-5; D possibly corresponds to TRBD2 (6 bases). The CDR3 is 16 amino acids. V lost 3 bases and J 5 bases, leaving 19 bases between the germline ends. Per germline, CDR1 ENHRY and CDR2 SYGVKD.

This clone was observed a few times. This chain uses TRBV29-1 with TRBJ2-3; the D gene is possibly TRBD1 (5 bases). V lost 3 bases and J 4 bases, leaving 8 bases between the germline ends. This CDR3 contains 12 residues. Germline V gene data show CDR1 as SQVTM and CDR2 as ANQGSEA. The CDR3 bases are TGCAGCGTTGACGACAGTTCAGATACGCAGTATTTT. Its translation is CSVDDSSDTQYF.

The CDR3 DNA reads as TGTGCCAGCAGCCTGGACAGTGGGGGCATTCAGTACTTC. Residues: CASSLDSGGIQYF. The chain recombines TRBV6-1 with TRBJ2-4; possible D gene TRBD1, 6 bases. Germline lookup yields CDR1 MNHNS and CDR2 SASEGT. The length of the CDR3 is 13 residues. V was shortened by 6 bases and J by 9 bases, with 15 bases between the two germline ends.

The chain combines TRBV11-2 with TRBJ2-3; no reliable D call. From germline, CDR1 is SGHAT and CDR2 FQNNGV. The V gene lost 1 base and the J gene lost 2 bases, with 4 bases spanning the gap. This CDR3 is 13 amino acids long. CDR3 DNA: TGTGCCAGCAGCTTAGCCATCACAGATACGCAGTATTTT. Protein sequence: CASSLAITDTQYF.

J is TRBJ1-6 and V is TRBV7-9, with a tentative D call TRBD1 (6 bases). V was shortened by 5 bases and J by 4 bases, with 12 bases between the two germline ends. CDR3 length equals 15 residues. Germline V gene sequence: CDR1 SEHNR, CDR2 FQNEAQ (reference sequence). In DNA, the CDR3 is TGTGCCAGCAGCCCCCGGACAGTTTATAATTCACCCCTCCACTTT. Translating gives CASSPRTVYNSPLHF.

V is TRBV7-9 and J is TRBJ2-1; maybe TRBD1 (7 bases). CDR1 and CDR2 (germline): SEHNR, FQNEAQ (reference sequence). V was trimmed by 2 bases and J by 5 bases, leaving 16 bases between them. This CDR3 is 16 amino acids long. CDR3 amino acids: CASSLRGQRGDNEQFF. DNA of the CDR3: TGTGCCAGCAGCTTACGGGGACAGAGGGGGGACAATGAGCAGTTCTTC.

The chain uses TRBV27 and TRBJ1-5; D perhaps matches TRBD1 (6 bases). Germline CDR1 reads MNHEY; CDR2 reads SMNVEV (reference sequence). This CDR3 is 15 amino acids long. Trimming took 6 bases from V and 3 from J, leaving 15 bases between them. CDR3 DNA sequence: TGTGCCAGCAGGATAAGCGGGGGGCCCAATCAGCCCCAGCATTTT. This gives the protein CASRISGGPNQPQHF.

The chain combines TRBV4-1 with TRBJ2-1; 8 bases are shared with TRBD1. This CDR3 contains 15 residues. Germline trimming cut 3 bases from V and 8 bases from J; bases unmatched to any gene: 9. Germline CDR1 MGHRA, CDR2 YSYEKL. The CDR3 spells CASSQGQANRDEQFF. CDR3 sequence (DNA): TGCGCCAGCAGCCAGGGACAGGCAAACAGGGATGAGCAGTTCTTC.

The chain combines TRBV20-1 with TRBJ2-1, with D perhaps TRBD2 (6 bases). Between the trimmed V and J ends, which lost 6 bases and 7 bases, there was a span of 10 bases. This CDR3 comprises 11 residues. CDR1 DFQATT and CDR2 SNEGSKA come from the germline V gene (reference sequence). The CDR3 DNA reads TGCAGTGCCCCGCGGGAAAATGAGCAGTTCTTC. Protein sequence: CSAPRENEQFF.

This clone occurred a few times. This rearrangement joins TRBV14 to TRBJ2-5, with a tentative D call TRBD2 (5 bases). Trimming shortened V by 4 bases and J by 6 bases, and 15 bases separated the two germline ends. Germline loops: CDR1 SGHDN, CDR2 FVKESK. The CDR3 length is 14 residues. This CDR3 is CASSPPLAGQTQYF. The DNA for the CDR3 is TGTGCCAGCAGCCCCCCGCTAGCTGGGCAGACCCAGTACTTC.

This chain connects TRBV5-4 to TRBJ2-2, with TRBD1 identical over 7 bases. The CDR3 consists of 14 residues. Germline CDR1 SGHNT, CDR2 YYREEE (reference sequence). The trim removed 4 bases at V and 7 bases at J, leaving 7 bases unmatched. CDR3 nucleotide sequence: TGTGCCAGCAGCCAGAACAGGGGAGACGGGGAGCTGTTTTTT. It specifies CASSQNRGDGELFF.

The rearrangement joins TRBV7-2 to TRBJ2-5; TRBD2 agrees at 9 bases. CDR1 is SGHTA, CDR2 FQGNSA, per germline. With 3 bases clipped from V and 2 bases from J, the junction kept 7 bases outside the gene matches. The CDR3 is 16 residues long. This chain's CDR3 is CASSLGVAGVQETQYF. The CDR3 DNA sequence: TGTGCCAGCAGCTTGGGTGTAGCGGGAGTTCAAGAGACCCAGTACTTC. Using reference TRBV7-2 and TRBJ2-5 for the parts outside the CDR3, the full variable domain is GAGVSQSPSNKVTEKGKDVELRCDPISGHTALYWYRQSLGQGLEFLIYFQGNSAPDKSGLPSDRFSAERTGGSVSTLTIQRTQQEDSAVYLCASSLGVAGVQETQYFGPGTRLLVL.

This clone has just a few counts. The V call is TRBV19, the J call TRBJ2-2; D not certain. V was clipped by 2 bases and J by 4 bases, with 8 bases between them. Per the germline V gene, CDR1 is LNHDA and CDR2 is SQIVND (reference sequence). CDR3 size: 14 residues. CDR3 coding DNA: TGTGCCAGTAGTATACCCGGCGGCACCGGGGAGCTGTTTTTT. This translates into CASSIPGGTGELFF.

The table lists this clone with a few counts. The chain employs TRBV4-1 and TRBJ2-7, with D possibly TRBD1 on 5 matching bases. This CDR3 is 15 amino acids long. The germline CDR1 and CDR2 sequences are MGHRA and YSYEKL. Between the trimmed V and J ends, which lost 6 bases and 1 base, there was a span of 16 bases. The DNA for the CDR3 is TGCGCCAGCAGTTTGGGGCCAGGGAATTCCTACGAGCAGTACTTC. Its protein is CASSLGPGNSYEQYF.

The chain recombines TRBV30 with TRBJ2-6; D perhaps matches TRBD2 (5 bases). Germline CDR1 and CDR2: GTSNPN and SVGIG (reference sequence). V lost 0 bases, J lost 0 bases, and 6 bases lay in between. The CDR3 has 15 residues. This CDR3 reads CAWSVRGSGANVLTF. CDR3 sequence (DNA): TGTGCCTGGAGTGTACGGGGCTCTGGGGCCAACGTCCTGACTTTC. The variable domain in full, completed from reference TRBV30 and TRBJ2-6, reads SQTIHQWPATLVQPVGSPLSLECTVEGTSNPNLYWYRQAAGRGLQLLFYSVGIGQISSEVPQNLSASRPQDRQFILSSKKLLLSDSGFYLCAWSVRGSGANVLTFGAGSRLTVL.

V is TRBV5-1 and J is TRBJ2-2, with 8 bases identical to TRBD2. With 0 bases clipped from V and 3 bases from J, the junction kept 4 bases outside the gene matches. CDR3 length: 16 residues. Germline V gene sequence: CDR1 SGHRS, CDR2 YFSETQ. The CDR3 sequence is CASSLDGGADTGELFF. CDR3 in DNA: TGCGCCAGCAGCTTGGACGGGGGGGCCGACACCGGGGAGCTGTTTTTT.

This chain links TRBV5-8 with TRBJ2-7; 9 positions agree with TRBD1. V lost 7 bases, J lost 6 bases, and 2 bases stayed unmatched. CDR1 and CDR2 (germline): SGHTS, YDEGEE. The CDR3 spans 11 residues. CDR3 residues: CASGGQGEQYF. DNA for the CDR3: TGTGCCAGCGGGGGACAGGGCGAGCAGTACTTC. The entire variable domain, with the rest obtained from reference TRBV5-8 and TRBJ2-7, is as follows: EAGVTQSPTHLIKTRGQQATLRCSPISGHTSVYWYQQALGLGLQFLLWYDEGEERNRGNFPPRFSGRQFPNYSSELNVNALELEDSALYLCASGGQGEQYFGPGTRLTVT.

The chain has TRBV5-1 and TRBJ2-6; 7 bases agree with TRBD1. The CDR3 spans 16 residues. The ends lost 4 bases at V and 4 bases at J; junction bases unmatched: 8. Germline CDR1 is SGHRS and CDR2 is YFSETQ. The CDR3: CASSISGGSGANVLTF. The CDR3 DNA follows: TGCGCCAGCAGCATCTCAGGGGGTTCAGGGGCCAACGTCCTGACTTTC.

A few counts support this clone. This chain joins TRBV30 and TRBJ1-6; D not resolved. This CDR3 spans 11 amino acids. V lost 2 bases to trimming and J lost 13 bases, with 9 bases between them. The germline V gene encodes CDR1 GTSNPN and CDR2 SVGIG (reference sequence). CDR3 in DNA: TGTGCCTGGAGTACACTAACTCCCCTCCACTTT. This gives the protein CAWSTLTPLHF.

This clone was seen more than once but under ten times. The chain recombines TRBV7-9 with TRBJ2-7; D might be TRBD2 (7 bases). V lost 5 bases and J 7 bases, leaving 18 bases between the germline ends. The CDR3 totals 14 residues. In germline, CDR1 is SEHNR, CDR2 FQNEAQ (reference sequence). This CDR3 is CASSPENRGGEQYF. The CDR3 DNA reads TGTGCCAGCAGCCCCGAAAATAGGGGGGGGGAGCAGTACTTC.